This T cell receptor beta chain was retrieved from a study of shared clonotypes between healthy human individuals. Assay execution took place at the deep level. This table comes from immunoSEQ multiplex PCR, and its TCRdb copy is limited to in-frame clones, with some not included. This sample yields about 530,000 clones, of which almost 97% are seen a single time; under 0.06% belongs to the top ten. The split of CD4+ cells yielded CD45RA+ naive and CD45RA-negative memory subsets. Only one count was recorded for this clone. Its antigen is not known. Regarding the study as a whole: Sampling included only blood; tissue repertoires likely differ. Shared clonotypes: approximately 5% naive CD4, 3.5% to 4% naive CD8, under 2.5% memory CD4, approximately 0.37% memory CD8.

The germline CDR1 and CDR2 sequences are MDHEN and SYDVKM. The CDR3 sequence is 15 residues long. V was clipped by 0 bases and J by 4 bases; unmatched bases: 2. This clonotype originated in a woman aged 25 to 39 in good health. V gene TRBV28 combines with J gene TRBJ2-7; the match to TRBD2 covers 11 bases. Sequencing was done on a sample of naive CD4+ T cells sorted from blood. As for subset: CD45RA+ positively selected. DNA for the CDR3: TGTGCCAGCAGTTTATGGGGACTAGCGGTTTACGAGCAGTACTTC. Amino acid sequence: CASSLWGLAVYEQYF.